The 22 T cell receptor beta chains reported below all come from one sample, sequenced in a study of blood T cell repertoires in COVID-19. Measured with immunoSEQ multiplex PCR; TCRdb has only the in-frame clones, and not every one. This sample has around 17,000 clones, with 70% to 90% found just once. Input material: peripheral blood. The receptors come from a human donor in a cohort sampled during active COVID-19.

This clone was counted between two and nine times. J is TRBJ2-7 and V is TRBV28; TRBD1 aligns across 7 bases. The germline V gene has CDR1 MDHEN and CDR2 SYDVKM. After removal of 2 bases from V and 1 base from J, the junction contained 2 bases not matched to a gene. CDR3 length: 14 residues. CDR3 sequence: CASSLRGRSYEQYF. The CDR3 DNA reads TGTGCCAGCAGTTTAAGGGGGCGATCCTACGAGCAGTACTTC.

The gene calls are TRBV6-5 and TRBJ1-1; D is perhaps TRBD1 (5 bases). CDR1 and CDR2 from the germline V gene are MNHEY and SVGAGI. This CDR3 region has 14 residues. V lost 6 bases and J lost 3, with 14 bases in between. Here the CDR3 reads CASRGRDLYTEAFF. CDR3 DNA sequence: TGTGCCAGCAGGGGCCGGGACTTATACACTGAAGCTTTCTTT.

The chain combines TRBV28 with TRBJ2-1; TRBD1 is a possible D gene (6 bases). The germline V gene encodes CDR1 MDHEN and CDR2 SYDVKM. V lost 2 bases and J lost 2, with 13 bases in between. This CDR3 has 16 residues. Here the CDR3 reads CASSLPAGAPYNEQFF. In nucleotides, the CDR3 is TGTGCCAGCAGTTTACCGGCAGGGGCCCCCTACAATGAGCAGTTCTTC.

The chain uses TRBV6-2 or TRBV6-3 and TRBJ1-5, with 11 bases fitting TRBD1. Trimming took 2 bases from V and 6 from J; bases not matched to a gene: 3. Germline V lookup: CDR1 MNHEY, CDR2 SVGEGT. The CDR3 runs 15 residues. The CDR3 region has the DNA TGTGCCAGCAGTTACCGGGGACAGGGGGTTCAGCCCCAGCATTTT. This sequence encodes CASSYRGQGVQPQHF.

This sequence joins TRBV5-6 and TRBJ2-5; 7 bases agree with TRBD1. V shed 3 bases and J 4 bases; nucleotides not matched to a gene: 6. Germline V gene data show CDR1 as SGHDT and CDR2 as YYEEEE. This CDR3 comprises 14 residues. In DNA form, the CDR3 reads TGTGCCAGCAGCTCAAGGGGGCTAGGAGAGACCCAGTACTTC. It translates to CASSSRGLGETQYF.

The CDR3 DNA reads TGTGCCTGGAGTGTACTCAGGGGGGATGGCTACACCTTC. Its translation: CAWSVLRGDGYTF. The V and J genes are TRBV30 and TRBJ1-2, with 7 bases matching TRBD1. CDR3 length equals 13 residues. Germline V gene sequence: CDR1 GTSNPN, CDR2 SVGIG (reference sequence). After removal of 0 bases from V and 6 bases from J, the junction contained 4 bases not matched to a gene.

The chain employs TRBV11-3 and TRBJ2-2; 8 bases fit TRBD1. The CDR3 spans 16 residues. V shed 1 base, J shed 3 bases, and the junction held 4 bases outside the gene matches. Germline loops: CDR1 SGHNT, CDR2 YENEEA. Written as DNA, the CDR3 is TGTGCCAGCAGCTTAGTGGCAGGGGGCGACACCGGGGAGCTGTTTTTT. Protein sequence: CASSLVAGGDTGELFF.

V gene TRBV4-3 combines with J gene TRBJ1-2; D is undetermined. Looked up from germline, CDR1 is LGHNA and CDR2 is YSLEER. CDR3 length: 15 amino acids. V lost 0 bases and J 4 bases, leaving 12 bases between the germline ends. CDR3 amino acids: CASSQDSRVFYGYTF. As DNA, the CDR3 is TGCGCCAGCAGCCAAGATTCGCGGGTATTCTATGGCTACACCTTC.

The J gene is TRBJ1-5, the V gene TRBV21-1; the table names TRBD1, a call not compared with the DNA. TRBV21-1 is a pseudogene. The CDR3 has 15 residues. CDR3 bases: TGTGCCAGCAGCGTCCCGTCAGGGCCAAGTCAGCCCCAGCATTTT. Amino acids: CASSVPSGPSQPQHF.

About this clone: The junction shows a germline mismatch at one end, possibly a read error. V is TRBV6-2 or TRBV6-3 and J is TRBJ2-5; 8 bases fit TRBD1. The CDR3 consists of 14 residues. Germline CDR1 MNHEY, CDR2 SVGEGT. CDR3 loop: CASSYGTGQKTQYF. DNA for the CDR3: TGTGCCAGCAGTTACGGGACAGGCCAAAAGACCCAGTACTTC.

The chain combines TRBV19 with TRBJ2-6; 7 nucleotides line up with TRBD1. J gave up 1 base and V 4 bases, and 4 bases lay outside the gene matches. Germline V gives CDR1 LNHDA, CDR2 SQIVND (reference sequence). This CDR3 comprises 16 residues. The CDR3 sequence is CASSRGQTSGANVLTF. As DNA, the CDR3 is TGTGCCAGTAGTAGGGGACAGACATCTGGGGCCAACGTCCTGACTTTC.

The chain combines TRBV7-9 with TRBJ1-1, with 8 bases that match TRBD1. Trimming took 5 bases from V and 4 from J; bases not matched to a gene: 6. Germline V lookup: CDR1 SEHNR, CDR2 FQNEAQ (reference sequence). This CDR3 spans 14 amino acids. The CDR3 reads CASSRDRGITEAFF. The DNA of the CDR3 is TGTGCCAGCAGCCGTGACAGGGGTATCACTGAAGCTTTCTTT. Looking up the rest from reference TRBV7-9 and TRBJ1-1 gives the full variable domain: DTGVSQNPRHKITKRGQNVTFRCDPISEHNRLYWYRQTLGQGPEFLTYFQNEAQLEKSRLLSDRFSAERPKGSFSTLEIQRTEQGDSAMYLCASSRDRGITEAFFGQGTRLTVV.

The chain carries TRBV6-5 and TRBJ1-4, with D possibly matching TRBD1 (6 bases). From germline, CDR1 is MNHEY and CDR2 SVGAGI. The CDR3 consists of 14 residues. Trimming removed 7 bases at V and 3 bases at J, with 12 bases between. The CDR3 bases are TGTGCCAGCACCGACGGGGGGCCTAATGAAAAACTGTTTTTT. The encoded protein is CASTDGGPNEKLFF.

This CDR3 reads CASSWDREDTGELFF. As DNA, the CDR3 is TGTGCCAGCAGTTGGGACAGGGAGGACACCGGGGAGCTGTTTTTT. This sequence joins TRBV2 and TRBJ2-2, with 9 bases fitting TRBD1. Germline loops: CDR1 SNHLY, CDR2 FYNNEI. This CDR3 region has 15 residues. Germline trimming cut 5 bases from V and 3 bases from J; bases unmatched to any gene: 4.

The chain combines TRBV7-2 with TRBJ1-6, with 9 bases matching TRBD1. The junction had 11 bases not matched to a gene; V was cut back by 5 bases and J by 0 bases. CDR3 length: 19 residues. Looked up from germline, CDR1 is SGHTA and CDR2 is FQGNSA. The CDR3 sequence is CASSILGQGMSSYNSPLHF. The CDR3 DNA is TGTGCCAGCAGCATCTTGGGACAGGGTATGAGCTCCTATAATTCACCCCTCCACTTT.

This clone was seen only once. This chain joins TRBV28 and TRBJ1-2; D not certain. Germline lookup yields CDR1 MDHEN and CDR2 SYDVKM. Trimming took off 5 bases at V and 3 bases at J, with 19 bases between the two ends. This CDR3 has 16 amino acids. The CDR3 loop reads CASSPPERITHYGYTF. In nucleotides, the CDR3 is TGTGCCAGCAGTCCCCCGGAGAGGATTACCCACTATGGCTACACCTTC.

The V and J genes are TRBV11-2 and TRBJ2-7; TRBD1 matches 7 bases. Germline CDR1 is SGHAT and CDR2 is FQNNGV. Unmatched junction bases numbered 5, after V lost 6 bases and J lost 0 bases. This CDR3 contains 14 residues. In DNA, the CDR3 is TGTGCCAGCAGGGGACAGCCGAGCTCCTACGAGCAGTACTTC. It yields the protein CASRGQPSSYEQYF.

The rearrangement uses TRBV14 and TRBJ1-2, with TRBD1 matching over 10 bases. The CDR3 spans 14 residues. Trimming took 3 bases from V and 7 from J; bases not matched to a gene: 5. Germline CDR1 and CDR2: SGHDN and FVKESK. The DNA for the CDR3 is TGTGCCAGCAGCCACCGGACAGGGGGAGTTGGCTACACCTTC. Its protein product is CASSHRTGGVGYTF.

The chain is built from TRBV29-1 and TRBJ2-2; 9 nucleotides line up with TRBD1. The CDR3 length is 13 residues. With V trimmed by 2 bases and J by 8 bases, 3 bases remained unmatched. Germline V CDR1 and CDR2: SQVTM, ANQGSEA. The CDR3 loop is CSVETGGVGELFF. The DNA of the CDR3 is TGCAGCGTTGAAACAGGGGGCGTGGGGGAGCTGTTTTTT.

The chain is built from TRBV2 and TRBJ2-5, with TRBD1 as a possible D gene (7 bases). The CDR3 has 11 amino acids. CDR1 and CDR2 from the germline V gene are SNHLY and FYNNEI. Trimming left V 6 bases short and J 9 bases short, with 11 bases between. The CDR3 DNA follows: TGTGCCAGCAGGCTCAGGGGGGCCCAGTACTTC. Translation gives CASRLRGAQYF.

This clone is a singleton in its sample. An end of the junction differs from the germline gene, which may be a read error. The chain employs TRBV11-2 and TRBJ1-2, with 11 bases identical to TRBD1. This CDR3 has 11 amino acids. Looked up from germline, CDR1 is SGHAT and CDR2 is FQNNGV. CDR3 amino acids: CASSSLGQGAF. The CDR3 DNA reads TGTGCCAGCAGCTCCCTCGGACAGGGGGCTTTC.

The V call is TRBV5-5, the J call TRBJ1-2; 9 bases match TRBD1. This CDR3 contains 15 residues. The V segment lost 1 base and the J segment 2 bases; nucleotides outside the gene matches: 3. Germline V gene data show CDR1 as SGHKS and CDR2 as YYEKEE (reference sequence). CDR3 nucleotides: TGTGCCAGCAGCTTGACAGGGGGCGGCAACTATGGCTACACCTTC. Its protein is CASSLTGGGNYGYTF.